Listed here are 23 T cell receptor beta chains from one sample, sequenced in a study of Graves' ophthalmopathy and Graves' hyperthyroidism. RNA served as the template for amplifying TCR beta CDR3 regions. HTBI primers were used in a first-round RT-PCR, which preceded a second-round multiplex PCR. MiXCR, applied by TCRdb to the multiplex PCR reads, yields one record per CDR3 protein. The data show 240,000 or so distinct CDR3 sequences, with 45% to 55% seen just once and approximately 44% held by the top ten. The sample consisted of peripheral blood. Receptors originate from an adult man with Graves' ophthalmopathy.

This rearrangement joins TRBV7-9 to TRBJ1-4; D possibly corresponds to TRBD1 (5 bases). The germline gives CDR1 SEHNR, CDR2 FQNEAQ (reference sequence). This CDR3 has 15 amino acids. Deletions cut 8 bases from V and 8 bases from J, with 21 bases between. The CDR3 sequence is CASASVGPEREKLFF. CDR3 nucleotide sequence: TGTGCCAGCGCCTCCGTGGGACCAGAACGAGAAAAACTGTTTTTT.

The chain couples TRBV28 to TRBJ1-2; no definite D call. The CDR3 contains 13 residues. With 6 bases removed from V and 0 bases from J, the gap between germline ends came to 8 bases. Germline values: CDR1 MDHEN, CDR2 SYDVKM. As DNA, the CDR3 is TGTGCCAGCAGCCGCGCAGCTAACTATGGCTACACCTTC. Protein: CASSRAANYGYTF.

The J gene is TRBJ2-5, the V gene TRBV29-1; D may be TRBD1 (5 bases). Germline V gene lookup returns CDR1 SQVTM and CDR2 ANQGSEA. V lost 3 bases to trimming and J lost 5 bases, with 13 bases between them. This CDR3 has 13 residues. For the CDR3, the DNA is TGCAGCGTTGAGTCGACTCCAGGGGAGACCCAGTACTTC. Translation: CSVESTPGETQYF.

CDR3 coding DNA: TGCAGTGCTAGAGAGGGGGCCGGAGTCACCGGGGAGCTGTTTTTT. Amino acids: CSAREGAGVTGELFF. This chain connects TRBV20-1 to TRBJ2-2, with D maybe TRBD1 (6 bases). The CDR3 sequence is 15 residues long. Germline V gene data show CDR1 as DFQATT and CDR2 as SNEGSKA (reference sequence). V was cut by 0 bases and J by 4 bases, with 12 bases left in between.

V is TRBV29-1 and J is TRBJ2-7, with D maybe TRBD2 (12 bases). Trimming pared 8 bases from V and 6 bases from J, leaving 29 bases between. The CDR3 covers 16 residues. CDR1 and CDR2 (germline): SQVTM, ANQGSEA. The CDR3 DNA sequence: TGCAGCAGCCAAGCCGGGACAGGGGGACTAGCGGGCGAGCAGTACTTC. This sequence encodes CSSQAGTGGLAGEQYF.

The chain carries TRBV12-3 or TRBV12-4 and TRBJ2-5, with a tentative D call TRBD1 (6 bases). The CDR3 loop spans 15 amino acids. V lost 5 bases and J lost 1, with 14 bases in between. CDR3 in DNA: TGTGCCAGCAGTCCACAGGGTAGGGGCCAAGAGACCCAGTACTTC. Translating gives CASSPQGRGQETQYF.

This sequence joins TRBV2 and TRBJ2-2; tentatively, D is TRBD1 (6 bases). V dropped 7 bases and J dropped 8 bases, with 11 bases sitting between them. The CDR3 covers 12 residues. CDR1 and CDR2 (germline): SNHLY, FYNNEI. The CDR3 DNA reads as TGTGCCAGCACCGAGGGGGTGGGGGAGCTGTTTTTT. It encodes CASTEGVGELFF.

The chain is built from TRBV15 and TRBJ2-3; D might be TRBD1 (5 bases). Trimming stripped 1 base from V and 2 bases from J, with 7 bases between. Germline V gene sequence: CDR1 LNHNV, CDR2 YYDKDF (reference sequence). The CDR3 runs to 14 residues. The CDR3 loop is CATSRAGFTDTQYF. CDR3 coding DNA: TGTGCCACCAGCAGAGCAGGGTTCACAGATACGCAGTATTTT.

This chain joins TRBV20-1 and TRBJ2-7; 10 nucleotides line up with TRBD2. The germline CDR1 and CDR2 sequences are DFQATT and SNEGSKA (reference sequence). With 0 bases clipped from V and 2 bases from J, the junction kept 4 bases outside the gene matches. This CDR3 contains 15 residues. The CDR3 protein is CSARDGSGGAYEQYF. CDR3 sequence (DNA): TGCAGTGCTAGAGATGGGAGCGGGGGGGCCTACGAGCAGTACTTC.

The V gene is TRBV12-5, the J gene TRBJ2-7, with unresolved D. The CDR3 contains 13 residues. V gave up 2 bases and J gave up 3 bases, with 8 bases separating them. The germline CDR1 and CDR2 sequences are LGHNT and FRNRAP. The CDR3 nucleotides read TGTGCTAGTGGTTTGAGTAACCTCTACGAGCAGTACTTC. The encoded protein is CASGLSNLYEQYF.

This chain joins TRBV7-9 and TRBJ1-3; the D is unclear. This CDR3 has 12 amino acids. V gave up 1 base and J gave up 7 bases, with 5 bases separating them. CDR1 is SEHNR, CDR2 FQNEAQ, per germline (reference sequence). CDR3 nucleotide sequence: TGTGCCAGCAGCTTAGACTTCAACACCATATATTTT. Translated: CASSLDFNTIYF.

The V call is TRBV7-2, the J call TRBJ1-3; TRBD1 matches 7 bases. The CDR3 length is 17 residues. The germline CDR1 and CDR2 sequences are SGHTA and FQGNSA. The V gene end was trimmed by 3 bases and the J gene end by 0 bases; junction bases not matched to a gene: 8. The CDR3 spells CASSFRDSSTSGNTIYF. As DNA, the CDR3 is TGTGCCAGCAGCTTCCGGGACAGTAGCACCTCTGGAAACACCATATATTTT.

The chain is built from TRBV29-1 and TRBJ1-1; D is unclear. Germline V gene sequence: CDR1 SQVTM, CDR2 ANQGSEA. The CDR3 loop spans 12 amino acids. V shed 6 bases and J shed 1 base, with 9 bases lying between them. DNA of the CDR3: TGCAGCGTCCAGAGGGCGAACACTGAAGCTTTCTTT. Amino acids: CSVQRANTEAFF.

The genes are TRBV2 and TRBJ2-7; D possibly matches TRBD1 or TRBD2 (6 bases each). Trimming left V 0 bases short and J 3 bases short, with 15 bases between. The V gene's germline CDR1 is SNHLY and CDR2 FYNNEI. This CDR3 is built from 16 residues. The CDR3 loop reads CASSEALPGEVYEQYF. CDR3 bases: TGTGCCAGCAGTGAAGCTCTCCCAGGGGAGGTCTACGAGCAGTACTTC.

The sample holds many counts of this clonotype. This rearrangement joins TRBV10-3 to TRBJ1-5, with D uncertain. Trimming cost V 3 bases and J 0 bases, with 9 bases left between them. CDR1 ENHRY and CDR2 SYGVKD come from the germline V gene. The CDR3 has 15 residues. CDR3 bases: TGTGCCATCAGTGAACCCAGGCATAGCAATCAGCCCCAGCATTTT. Amino acid sequence: CAISEPRHSNQPQHF.

This clonotype came up many times. The chain couples TRBV7-9 to TRBJ2-7; no reliable D call. The CDR3 totals 17 residues. V was pared by 2 bases and J by 1 base, with 18 bases between. Germline values: CDR1 SEHNR, CDR2 FQNEAQ (reference sequence). CDR3 residues: CASSLPSRPAISYEQYF. The CDR3, as DNA: TGTGCCAGCAGCTTACCCTCCAGACCTGCGATTTCCTACGAGCAGTACTTC. The full variable domain, rest sourced from reference TRBV7-9 and TRBJ2-7, is DTGVSQNPRHKITKRGQNVTFRCDPISEHNRLYWYRQTLGQGPEFLTYFQNEAQLEKSRLLSDRFSAERPKGSFSTLEIQRTEQGDSAMYLCASSLPSRPAISYEQYFGPGTRLTVT.

The rearrangement uses TRBV10-3 and TRBJ1-1; tentative D call: TRBD1 (5 bases). The CDR3 runs 13 residues. V was pared by 3 bases and J by 1 base, with 6 bases between. The germline gives CDR1 ENHRY, CDR2 SYGVKD. In DNA form, the CDR3 reads TGTGCCATCAGTGACACAGGGAACACTGAAGCTTTCTTT. Translated, it gives CAISDTGNTEAFF.

The sample holds one count of this clonotype. V usage is TRBV15 and J usage is TRBJ2-7; D unresolved. V was trimmed by 0 bases and J by 5 bases, leaving 5 bases between them. This CDR3 has 12 amino acids. The germline CDR1 and CDR2 sequences are LNHNV and YYDKDF (reference sequence). CDR3 amino acids: CATSRDNNEQYF. CDR3 sequence (DNA): TGTGCCACCAGCAGAGATAACAACGAGCAGTACTTC.

The chain recombines TRBV10-3 with TRBJ2-2; the D gene is possibly TRBD1 (7 bases). This CDR3 region has 15 residues. The germline V and J ends were trimmed by 11 bases and 5 bases, with 21 bases remaining between them. The V gene's germline CDR1 is ENHRY and CDR2 SYGVKD. This chain's CDR3 is CAGSVEAGGTGELFF. The CDR3 DNA reads TGTGCCGGCAGTGTCGAGGCAGGGGGGACCGGGGAGCTGTTTTTT.

This clonotype was found a few times. The rearrangement uses TRBV10-3 and TRBJ2-2; D remains unclear. The CDR3 totals 12 residues. V lost 10 bases to trimming and J lost 5 bases, with 11 bases between them. Looked up from germline, CDR1 is ENHRY and CDR2 is SYGVKD. CDR3 nucleotide sequence: TGTGCCAGCAAGTCCGGGACCGGGGAGCTGTTTTTT. Amino acids: CASKSGTGELFF.

This clonotype was counted a few times. V and J are TRBV6-4 and TRBJ2-5; D is unresolved. Trimming cost V 8 bases and J 0 bases, with 13 bases left between them. This CDR3 has 14 amino acids. From germline, CDR1 is MRHNA and CDR2 SNTAGT. The CDR3 reads CASAIGSHQETQYF. As DNA, the CDR3 is TGTGCCAGCGCTATCGGGTCCCACCAAGAGACCCAGTACTTC.

The chain recombines TRBV7-6 with TRBJ1-4; the D is unclear. The CDR3 length is 15 residues. The ends were cut back, 5 bases at V and 8 bases at J, with 18 bases in the middle. Germline V gene data show CDR1 as SGHVS and CDR2 as FNYEAQ. The CDR3 sequence: CASSPYQSDREKLFF. CDR3 in DNA: TGTGCCAGCAGCCCGTACCAAAGCGACCGGGAAAAACTGTTTTTT.

The chain couples TRBV12-5 to TRBJ2-7, with 7 bases identical to TRBD1. Germline CDR1 and CDR2: LGHNT and FRNRAP. This CDR3 has 15 residues. This CDR3 is CASSIPVTGLGEQYF. In DNA form, the CDR3 reads TGTGCCAGCAGTATCCCCGTGACAGGGCTAGGCGAGCAGTACTTC.